Listed below are T cell receptor beta chains from one sample, sequenced in a study of molecular identifiers for immune sequencing clone quantification. One entry per CDR3 protein results from TCRdb running MiXCR on the PCR reads. Of hundreds of thousands of distinct CDR3 sequences listed, 25% were seen once; the top ten hold approximately 0.75%. The sequenced sample was naive CD8+ T cells from blood, with Jurkat cell RNA spiked in. The receptors stem from a human donor in good health. Some libraries in this study had Jurkat cell RNA spiked in. The CDR3 runs from the conserved cysteine through the conserved F or W. D genes are given only for firm matches. Size is omitted from some rows. Given values are once, few, many or a class for expanded clones.

V gene: TRBV4-3; J gene: TRBJ2-7; clone size: NA; D gene: NA; CDR3 protein: CASSPVAGGLYGQYF; CDR3 DNA: TGCGCCAGCAGTCCGGTGGCGGGTGGACTCTACGGGCAGTACTTC
V gene: TRBV7-9; J gene: TRBJ2-3; clone size: many; D gene: NA; CDR3 protein: CASSLGQVGSTDTQYF; CDR3 DNA: TGTGCCAGCAGCTTAGGGCAGGTGGGAAGCACAGATACGCAGTATTTT
V gene: TRBV29-1; J gene: TRBJ2-1; clone size: many; D gene: NA; CDR3 protein: CSGGSGSYNEQFF; CDR3 DNA: TGCAGCGGTGGGTCAGGGTCCTACAATGAGCAGTTCTTC
V gene: TRBV9; J gene: TRBJ2-5; clone size: many; D gene: NA; CDR3 protein: CASSGQQAPLQTQYF; CDR3 DNA: TGTGCCAGCAGCGGTCAACAGGCGCCTCTCCAGACCCAGTACTTC
V gene: TRBV12-3/TRBV12-4; J gene: TRBJ2-1; clone size: NA; D gene: TRBD2; CDR3 protein: CASSRGGAIDEQFF; CDR3 DNA: TGTGCCAGCAGTCGGGGGGGGGCCATCGATGAGCAGTTCTTC
V gene: TRBV5-6; J gene: TRBJ2-2; clone size: many; D gene: TRBD2; CDR3 protein: CASSFPSGGSVGELFF; CDR3 DNA: TGTGCCAGCAGCTTCCCCAGCGGGGGGTCGGTCGGGGAGCTGTTTTTT
V gene: TRBV5-1; J gene: TRBJ2-7; clone size: many; D gene: NA; CDR3 protein: CASSLADRWTYEQYF; CDR3 DNA: TGCGCCAGCAGCTTGGCCGACAGGTGGACCTACGAGCAGTACTTC
V gene: TRBV6-2/TRBV6-3; J gene: TRBJ2-4; clone size: many; D gene: NA; CDR3 protein: CASASGILKNIQYF; CDR3 DNA: TGTGCCAGCGCATCCGGGATATTAAAAAACATTCAGTACTTC
V gene: TRBV7-9; J gene: TRBJ2-7; clone size: once; D gene: NA; CDR3 protein: CASTLGWGGTYSYEQYF; CDR3 DNA: TGTGCCAGCACCTTGGGGTGGGGAGGAACTTACTCCTACGAGCAGTACTTC
V gene: TRBV6-2/TRBV6-3; J gene: TRBJ2-3; clone size: many; D gene: NA; CDR3 protein: CASSDPLETTDTQYF; CDR3 DNA: TGTGCCAGCTCCGATCCCTTAGAGACCACAGATACGCAGTATTTT
V gene: TRBV10-3; J gene: TRBJ2-5; clone size: many; D gene: NA; CDR3 protein: CAISMAAGRQETQYF; CDR3 DNA: TGTGCCATCAGCATGGCCGCCGGTCGACAAGAGACCCAGTACTTC
V gene: TRBV20-1; J gene: TRBJ2-1; clone size: few; D gene: TRBD2; CDR3 protein: CSAKPGLGLFF; CDR3 DNA: TGCAGTGCTAAACCGGGACTAGGTTTGTTCTTC
V gene: TRBV12-3/TRBV12-4; J gene: TRBJ1-1; clone size: many; D gene: NA; CDR3 protein: CASSLSGAGWGTEAFF; CDR3 DNA: TGTGCCAGCAGTTTATCGGGGGCGGGGTGGGGCACTGAAGCTTTCTTT
V gene: TRBV28; J gene: TRBJ2-4; clone size: NA; D gene: TRBD1; CDR3 protein: CASSLGTGGLSIQYF; CDR3 DNA: TGTGCCAGCAGCCTCGGGACAGGGGGGTTGAGCATTCAGTACTTC
V gene: TRBV7-9; J gene: TRBJ2-5; clone size: many; D gene: TRBD2; CDR3 protein: CASSALPAGEETQYF; CDR3 DNA: TGTGCCAGCAGCGCCTTACCAGCGGGAGAAGAGACCCAGTACTTC
V gene: TRBV4-1; J gene: TRBJ2-1; clone size: many; D gene: NA; CDR3 protein: CASSQDLPGARSYNEQFF; CDR3 DNA: TGCGCCAGCAGCCAAGATCTTCCCGGGGCCCGCTCCTACAATGAGCAGTTCTTC
V gene: TRBV20-1; J gene: TRBJ2-7; clone size: NA; D gene: NA; CDR3 protein: CCAIGYEQYF; CDR3 DNA: TGCTGTGCTATCGGCTACGAGCAGTACTTC
V gene: TRBV6-5; J gene: TRBJ1-5; clone size: few; D gene: NA; CDR3 protein: CASSYAPGDNQPQHF; CDR3 DNA: TGTGCCAGCAGTTACGCCCCGGGGGACAATCAGCCCCAGCATTTT
V gene: TRBV12-3/TRBV12-4; J gene: TRBJ1-1; clone size: many; D gene: TRBD1; CDR3 protein: CASSSTGSDTEAFF; CDR3 DNA: TGTGCCAGCAGTTCGACAGGGTCCGACACTGAAGCTTTCTTT
V gene: TRBV4-1; J gene: TRBJ2-1; clone size: many; D gene: NA; CDR3 protein: CASSQVQGSYNEQFF; CDR3 DNA: TGCGCCAGCAGCCAAGTGCAGGGTTCCTACAATGAGCAGTTCTTC
V gene: TRBV5-1; J gene: TRBJ1-1; clone size: many; D gene: NA; CDR3 protein: CASSTSGAHTEAFF; CDR3 DNA: TGCGCCAGCAGCACCTCAGGGGCCCACACTGAAGCTTTCTTT
V gene: TRBV4-3; J gene: TRBJ1-4; clone size: NA; D gene: TRBD1; CDR3 protein: CASSQKVMGQGTTNEKLFF; CDR3 DNA: TGCGCCAGCAGCCAAAAAGTAATGGGACAGGGCACAACTAATGAAAAACTGTTTTTT
V gene: TRBV7-9; J gene: TRBJ2-1; clone size: many; D gene: NA; CDR3 protein: CASSLGLGADEQFF; CDR3 DNA: TGTGCCAGCAGCTTAGGTCTGGGGGCGGATGAGCAGTTCTTC
V gene: TRBV19; J gene: TRBJ2-6; clone size: many; D gene: NA; CDR3 protein: CASSIGGRGANVLTF; CDR3 DNA: TGTGCCAGTAGTATAGGGGGCCGTGGGGCCAACGTCCTGACTTTC
V gene: TRBV7-2; J gene: TRBJ2-1; clone size: NA; D gene: NA; CDR3 protein: CARRKGTSSDEQFF; CDR3 DNA: TGTGCCCGCCGCAAAGGGACCTCATCCGATGAGCAGTTCTTC
V gene: TRBV7-9; J gene: TRBJ1-2; clone size: many; D gene: TRBD1; CDR3 protein: CASSLGGQVDGYTF; CDR3 DNA: TGTGCCAGCAGCTTAGGGGGACAGGTTGATGGCTACACCTTC
V gene: TRBV6-5; J gene: TRBJ2-7; clone size: NA; D gene: NA; CDR3 protein: CASSSGTPSTYEQYF; CDR3 DNA: TGTGCCAGCAGCTCCGGGACTCCATCCACCTACGAGCAGTACTTC
V gene: TRBV4-3; J gene: TRBJ2-1; clone size: many; D gene: TRBD2; CDR3 protein: CASSQDSRTSGISPFF; CDR3 DNA: TGCGCCAGCAGCCAAGATTCAAGGACTAGCGGGATTTCCCCGTTCTTC
V gene: TRBV3-1; J gene: TRBJ2-7; clone size: few; D gene: NA; CDR3 protein: CASSQPQISDEQYF; CDR3 DNA: TGTGCCAGCAGCCAACCACAGATTTCCGACGAGCAGTACTTC
V gene: TRBV5-4; J gene: TRBJ2-7; clone size: few; D gene: TRBD1; CDR3 protein: CASSAGQGSTSYEQYF; CDR3 DNA: TGTGCCAGCAGCGCCGGACAGGGGTCGACCTCCTACGAGCAGTACTTC
V gene: TRBV6-2/TRBV6-3; J gene: TRBJ1-5; clone size: few; D gene: NA; CDR3 protein: CASSGTWGNQPQHF; CDR3 DNA: TGTGCCAGCAGTGGGACCTGGGGCAATCAGCCCCAGCATTTT
V gene: TRBV12-3/TRBV12-4; J gene: TRBJ1-5; clone size: many; D gene: NA; CDR3 protein: CASSNGPVNQPQHF; CDR3 DNA: TGTGCCAGCAGTAACGGCCCAGTGAATCAGCCCCAGCATTTT
V gene: TRBV9; J gene: TRBJ1-1; clone size: many; D gene: NA; CDR3 protein: CASSVGGAGVTEAFF; CDR3 DNA: TGTGCCAGCAGCGTAGGAGGGGCAGGAGTCACTGAAGCTTTCTTT
V gene: TRBV6-5; J gene: TRBJ2-7; clone size: NA; D gene: NA; CDR3 protein: CATGNYEQYF; CDR3 DNA: TGTGCCACCGGTAACTACGAGCAGTACTTC
V gene: TRBV5-1; J gene: TRBJ2-3; clone size: few; D gene: NA; CDR3 protein: CASSGDIGTQYF; CDR3 DNA: TGCGCCAGCAGCGGGGATATTGGTACGCAGTATTTT
V gene: TRBV12-3/TRBV12-4; J gene: TRBJ1-5; clone size: many; D gene: NA; CDR3 protein: CASSAQGNQPQHF; CDR3 DNA: TGTGCCAGCAGCGCACAGGGAAATCAGCCCCAGCATTTT
V gene: TRBV5-1; J gene: TRBJ2-7; clone size: NA; D gene: NA; CDR3 protein: CASNSHRDQEQYF; CDR3 DNA: TGCGCCAGCAACAGTCACAGGGACCAGGAGCAGTACTTC
V gene: TRBV9; J gene: TRBJ2-5; clone size: many; D gene: NA; CDR3 protein: CASSVDILQETQYF; CDR3 DNA: TGTGCCAGCAGCGTTGACATACTACAAGAGACCCAGTACTTC
V gene: TRBV6-2/TRBV6-3; J gene: TRBJ2-7; clone size: NA; D gene: NA; CDR3 protein: CASTTGQVSYEQYF; CDR3 DNA: TGTGCCAGCACCACGGGACAAGTTAGTTACGAGCAGTACTTC
V gene: TRBV6-2/TRBV6-3; J gene: TRBJ2-1; clone size: NA; D gene: NA; CDR3 protein: CASSWAGVRHEQFF; CDR3 DNA: TGTGCCAGCAGCTGGGCAGGGGTTAGGCATGAGCAGTTCTTC
V gene: TRBV19; J gene: TRBJ2-1; clone size: few; D gene: NA; CDR3 protein: CASSIADRYNEQFF; CDR3 DNA: TGTGCCAGTAGTATTGCGGACCGCTACAATGAGCAGTTCTTC